The 24 T cell receptor beta chains below come from one sample, sequenced in a study of blood T cell repertoires in COVID-19. The assay was immunoSEQ multiplex PCR, and TCRdb's table has in-frame clones only and misses some. The table has 360,000 or so clones, roughly 84% seen once. The sample was PBMCs or T cells enriched from blood (not recorded which). All receptors come from a woman younger than 45 who had recovered from COVID-19.

CDR3: CASGPGAPDYNEQFF. The CDR3 DNA is TGTGCCAGCGGGCCAGGGGCCCCTGACTACAATGAGCAGTTCTTC. The chain is built from TRBV4-2 and TRBJ2-1; TRBD1 is a possible D gene (6 bases). The germline V gene has CDR1 LGHNA and CDR2 YNFKEQ. This CDR3 has 15 residues. Trimming stripped 8 bases from V and 3 bases from J, with 17 bases between.

The chain uses TRBV2 and TRBJ1-5, with D unclear. Trimming removed 6 bases from V and 1 base from J, with 10 bases in between. Per the germline V gene, CDR1 is SNHLY and CDR2 is FYNNEI. The CDR3 covers 14 residues. CDR3 nucleotide sequence: TGTGCCAGCAGAGGACTGACAAGCAATCAGCCCCAGCATTTT. Translated, it gives CASRGLTSNQPQHF.

A single count supports this clone. The chain is built from TRBV15 and TRBJ1-3; D perhaps matches TRBD1 (5 bases). Per germline, CDR1 LNHNV and CDR2 YYDKDF (reference sequence). The CDR3 has 15 residues. The ends were cut back, 0 bases at V and 4 bases at J, with 10 bases in the middle. CDR3 bases: TGTGCCACCAGCAGAGATAAAGGGGCAGGAAACACCATATATTTT. Translated: CATSRDKGAGNTIYF.

The chain uses TRBV6-5 and TRBJ2-7, with D possibly being TRBD2 (5 bases). This CDR3 contains 13 residues. V was pared by 5 bases and J by 0 bases, with 8 bases between. CDR1 is MNHEY and CDR2 is SVGAGI in the germline V gene. DNA of the CDR3: TGTGCCAGCAGTCCGGGGAGCTCCTACGAGCAGTACTTC. Protein sequence: CASSPGSSYEQYF.

The V call is TRBV14, the J call TRBJ2-5; D possibly corresponds to TRBD2 (6 bases). The CDR3 is made up of 14 amino acids. Germline CDR1 reads SGHDN; CDR2 reads FVKESK. V was shortened by 4 bases and J by 4 bases, with 13 bases between the two germline ends. The CDR3 DNA follows: TGTGCCAGCAGCCCAATTTCAGCGGGAGAGACCCAGTACTTC. It translates to CASSPISAGETQYF.

Of note for this clone: The sample contains more than one DNA sequence encoding this CDR3. V and J are TRBV2 and TRBJ1-1; weak D call: TRBD1 (5 bases). Germline V gene data show CDR1 as SNHLY and CDR2 as FYNNEI. This CDR3 contains 12 residues. Trimming removed 7 bases from V and 4 bases from J, with 10 bases in between. The DNA for the CDR3 is TGTGCCAGCACTGGGGGGGGCACTGAAGCTTTCTTT. Translating it yields CASTGGGTEAFF.

The chain is built from TRBV9 and TRBJ2-1; tentatively, D is TRBD1 (6 bases). In germline, CDR1 is SGDLS, CDR2 YYNGEE. The V and J ends lost 1 base and 10 bases respectively, with 12 bases between them. The CDR3 loop spans 13 amino acids. CDR3 sequence reads: CASSVIEQGEQFF. In DNA form, the CDR3 reads TGTGCCAGCAGCGTAATCGAACAGGGAGAGCAGTTCTTC.

This rearrangement joins TRBV5-1 to TRBJ2-2; perhaps TRBD1 as D (6 bases). V lost 0 bases to trimming and J lost 5 bases, with 17 bases between them. CDR3 size: 17 residues. CDR1 SGHRS and CDR2 YFSETQ come from the germline V gene. CDR3 in amino acids: CASSLGGNRAITGELFF. CDR3 nucleotide sequence: TGCGCCAGCAGCTTGGGGGGAAACAGGGCCATAACCGGGGAGCTGTTTTTT.

The chain recombines TRBV6-6 with TRBJ1-6; D unresolved. Germline V lookup: CDR1 MNHNY, CDR2 SVGAGI (reference sequence). This CDR3 is 14 amino acids long. Trimming pared 4 bases from V and 10 bases from J, leaving 14 bases between. The CDR3 loop reads CASSSEPGGSPLHF. DNA of the CDR3: TGTGCCAGCAGTTCCGAGCCCGGAGGATCACCCCTCCACTTT.

The chain employs TRBV6-5 and TRBJ1-5, with no clear D. This CDR3 contains 15 residues. V lost 0 bases, J lost 4 bases, and 10 bases lay in between. Germline lookup yields CDR1 MNHEY and CDR2 SVGAGI. CDR3 sequence: CASSYSYGGNQPQHF. The CDR3 coding sequence is TGTGCCAGCAGTTACTCTTACGGCGGGAATCAGCCCCAGCATTTT.

CDR3 DNA sequence: TGTGCCAGCAGCTTAGGACAGGGGGCCTATGAGCAGTTCTTC. This translates into CASSLGQGAYEQFF. The chain is built from TRBV7-8 and TRBJ2-1, with TRBD1 identical over 10 bases. The CDR3 runs 14 residues. Germline V gene data show CDR1 as SGHVS and CDR2 as FQNEAQ. The junction had 2 bases not matched to a gene; V was cut back by 1 base and J by 8 bases.

The rearrangement joins TRBV27 to TRBJ2-7, with 9 bases identical to TRBD1. The CDR3 is 16 amino acids. The germline V gene encodes CDR1 MNHEY and CDR2 SMNVEV (reference sequence). After removal of 4 bases from V and 5 bases from J, the junction contained 12 bases not matched to a gene. CDR3 DNA: TGTGCCAGCAGTTGGGGGGCGGGGACAGGGTTTAACGAGCAGTACTTC. The encoded protein is CASSWGAGTGFNEQYF.

CDR3 in amino acids: CASSRGTGKQFF. The CDR3, as DNA: TGTGCCAGCAGCCGCGGGACAGGCAAGCAGTTCTTC. This chain joins TRBV7-9 and TRBJ2-1; 8 bases agree with TRBD1. V gave up 5 bases and J gave up 11 bases; unmatched junction bases: 5. There are 12 residues in the CDR3. Germline V gene lookup returns CDR1 SEHNR and CDR2 FQNEAQ (reference sequence).

This clone has more than one count but fewer than ten. The chain recombines TRBV18 with TRBJ1-4, with a tentative D call TRBD1 (6 bases). The germline CDR1 and CDR2 sequences are KGHSH and LQKENI. V gave up 1 base and J gave up 6 bases, with 30 bases separating them. This CDR3 contains 21 residues. The CDR3 coding sequence is TGTGCCAGCTCACCACGATTCGTTACAGGCAAGAGCTTGGCAGGGGATGAAAAACTGTTTTTT. This encodes CASSPRFVTGKSLAGDEKLFF.

The chain employs TRBV7-9 and TRBJ1-4, with D perhaps TRBD1 (5 bases). V gave up 5 bases and J gave up 5 bases, with 15 bases separating them. The CDR3 sequence is 15 residues long. Germline CDR1 and CDR2: SEHNR and FQNEAQ (reference sequence). The CDR3 reads CASSLMGGGNEKLFF. DNA for the CDR3: TGTGCCAGCAGCCTCATGGGGGGAGGGAATGAAAAACTGTTTTTT.

The chain couples TRBV3-1 (or the pseudogene TRBV3-2) to TRBJ1-2; 10 bases align to TRBD1. The CDR3 contains 17 residues. Per germline, CDR1 LGHDT and CDR2 YNNKEL (reference sequence). With 5 bases clipped from V and 7 bases from J, the junction kept 16 bases outside the gene matches. CDR3 bases: TGTGCCAGCAGCGCAACCGGGACAGGGGCCTTAACCTCTGGCTACACCTTC. This codes for CASSATGTGALTSGYTF.

This chain connects TRBV5-1 to TRBJ2-7, with a possible D match to TRBD1 (6 bases). CDR1 is SGHRS, CDR2 YFSETQ, per germline. V was trimmed by 0 bases and J by 0 bases, leaving 22 bases between them. The CDR3 consists of 19 residues. The CDR3 DNA sequence: TGCGCCAGCAGCTTGGCCTGGCAGGGGAGACTCTTTAACTCCTACGAGCAGTACTTC. Translated: CASSLAWQGRLFNSYEQYF.

V and J are TRBV28 and TRBJ2-3, with TRBD2 matching over 10 bases. Trimming at V came to 3 bases and at J to 4 bases, leaving 13 bases not matched to a gene. Germline CDR1 MDHEN, CDR2 SYDVKM. The CDR3 consists of 18 residues. CDR3 DNA sequence: TGTGCCAGCAGTTTCTATCGGAGCGGGAGGGCCGGGGCAGATACGCAGTATTTT. Translated: CASSFYRSGRAGADTQYF.

Here the CDR3 DNA reads TGTGCCACCGGGACAGGGGGCTTGGGAGAGCAGTACTTC. Its translation: CATGTGGLGEQYF. The chain uses TRBV19 and TRBJ2-7, with TRBD1 matching 12 bases. Unmatched junction bases numbered 8, after V lost 10 bases and J lost 7 bases. Germline V gene lookup returns CDR1 LNHDA and CDR2 SQIVND (reference sequence). The CDR3 covers 13 residues.

This clone showed up just once. The chain recombines TRBV27 with TRBJ2-1, with D perhaps TRBD1 (5 bases). The CDR3 contains 12 residues. Between the trimmed V and J ends, which lost 4 bases and 9 bases, there was a span of 10 bases. Per the germline V gene, CDR1 is MNHEY and CDR2 is SMNVEV (reference sequence). DNA for the CDR3: TGTGCCAGCAGTTCCGCCAGGGCTGAGCAGTTCTTC. Translated, it gives CASSSARAEQFF.

In nucleotides, the CDR3 is TGTGCCAGCAGTTATAGCGGGACAGGGGTCACTGAAGCTTTCTTT. Protein product: CASSYSGTGVTEAFF. The chain joins TRBV7-8 to TRBJ1-1, with 10 nucleotides matching TRBD1. This CDR3 comprises 15 residues. Germline V lookup: CDR1 SGHVS, CDR2 FQNEAQ. The junction had 8 bases not matched to a gene; V was cut back by 6 bases and J by 4 bases.

This clone was observed a few times. The chain links TRBV20-1 to TRBJ2-6; 9 bases align to TRBD1. This CDR3 comprises 15 residues. The germline gives CDR1 DFQATT, CDR2 SNEGSKA (reference sequence). The trim removed 6 bases at V and 12 bases at J, leaving 15 bases unmatched. The CDR3 sequence is CSASSGTGRLGVLTF. CDR3 nucleotides: TGCAGTGCGAGTTCCGGGACAGGGCGGCTAGGCGTCCTGACTTTC.

For the CDR3, the DNA is TGTGCCAGCAGTTTATGGGGACAGGGAACGTTCTCAGCTTTCTTT. Translated: CASSLWGQGTFSAFF. V usage is TRBV28 and J usage is TRBJ1-1; 9 nucleotides match TRBD1. CDR3 length: 15 amino acids. Germline CDR1 reads MDHEN; CDR2 reads SYDVKM. The V and J ends lost 0 bases and 10 bases, in that order; junction bases with no gene match: 9.

This clone was recorded a few times. The V and J genes are TRBV21-1 and TRBJ2-7; TRBD1 is the table's D call, not checked against the DNA. TRBV21-1 is described as a pseudogene. The CDR3 length is 14 residues. CDR3 sequence: CASSGTGSPYEQYF. In DNA form, the CDR3 reads TGTGCCAGCAGCGGGACAGGATCCCCCTACGAGCAGTACTTC.